This T cell receptor (beta chain) stems from a study of shared clonotypes between healthy human individuals (dated by TCRdb to between 2020 and 2021). With respect to the entire study: A couple of women and a few men aged 18 to 49 years were included in the cohort. For each donor, CD4 naive and CD4 memory were each given three plates, CD8 naive was given two plates, and CD8 memory was given one plate. To estimate repertoire size and how much clonotype sharing occurs between individuals, the study deeply sequenced the blood TCR repertoires of about five healthy adults. To increase sequencing depth and limit assay-specific biases, different laboratories used diverse techniques to prepare libraries and sequence TCR repertoires. Per donor, leukapheresis produced somewhere between about 0.9 and 9.5 billion PBMCs. Study-wide findings and limitations: When several donors were compared, the shared fraction of clonotypes was roughly 5% for naive CD4, 3.5% to 4% for naive CD8, 2.3% for memory CD4, and approximately 0.4% for memory CD8. Naive subsets generally had larger estimated clonotype richness than memory subsets did. The small number of donors limited the genetic and exposure-history diversity represented. Compared with non-shared clonotypes, the clonotypes found in all four sorted-subset donors had higher generation probabilities. Based on pairwise subsampling, the degree of clonotype sharing among donors was expected to be affected by sequencing depth. Even with the large sequencing depth, rarefaction of the sorted-subset datasets indicated that sequencing was incomplete. Sampling was restricted to blood, and TCR repertoires in tissue are likely to differ from TCR repertoires in blood.

About this clone: There is no known antigen for this receptor. No base quality values were provided; no much bigger clone lies one nucleotide off.

Using the deep immunoSEQ assay, TCR CDR3 regions were amplified from genomic DNA by multiplex PCR. For each cell subset, the extracted genomic DNA was distributed evenly across all wells of several immunoSEQ 96-well plates, and each plate served as one replicate. For sorted subsets, 150 to 250 ng of genomic DNA, equivalent to around 29,000 T cell genomes, went into each replicate PCR. Purified libraries were measured with a Qubit 3.0 fluorometer, size-checked on a Bioanalyzer 2100, and measured again with the KAPA Library Quantification kit. Each immunoSEQ 96-well plate was sequenced on its own single-read 150-cycle Illumina NextSeq 550 flow cell. On the authors' methods: Because the immunoSEQ output included only junctional sequences and no quality scores, the filtering could not be the same as the filtering used for full-length reads. To assign V/J genes and CDR3, sequences were annotated using PyIR, a Python wrapper for IgBLAST v1.9, with IMGT germline references. Reads were filtered out if the reads had weak V/J assignments (E-value above 1e-6), no CDR3, stop codons, out-of-frame junctions, or ambiguous translated residues. V3J clonotypes were defined as sequences sharing an identical inferred V gene, J gene, and CDR3 amino acid sequence. Percentage overlap between repertoires was computed as shared unique clonotypes divided by the size of the smaller repertoire. Richness of each repertoire was evaluated using RTK rarefaction, the Chao1 estimator, and Recon v2.1 estimates of unobserved clonotypes. Generation probabilities were computed with OLGA for all TCRbeta clonotypes obtained by the gDNA method from a few donors. This immuneACCESS table, as held by TCRdb, lists in-frame sequences with V and J called but not all clones. Of the missing ones, under half trace to an unresolved V gene in checked studies; the others have no known cause. That table furnishes V, J and clone size, whereas the DNA furnished D and trimming. The sample records about 770,000 clones, just under 75% of which are singletons. The ten largest account for less than 2% of the sample.

CDR1 and CDR2, looked up from the germline V gene, are MDHEN and SYDVKM. The CDR3 starts with the cysteine, ends with the phenylalanine, and has 15 residues. The sequence is cut down to CDR3 DNA, 45 bases in frame from base 1. V and J are trimmed by 7 bases and 3 bases, and the gene matches miss 12 bases of the junction. The donors were healthy, HIV-negative adults who had no recently reported acute infections or vaccinations. All donors were Caucasian adults living in Nashville, Tennessee, USA. CD4+ T cells were enriched through magnetic negative selection, after which naive cells were positively selected on CD45RA and the remaining negative fraction served as the memory subset. After blood collection by leukapheresis, PBMCs were isolated using Ficoll-Histopaque density gradient centrifugation and then cryopreserved in the vapor phase of liquid nitrogen. Analytical flow cytometry was used to check the purity and quantity of every magnetically sorted T cell population. From each sorted fraction, genomic DNA was isolated and quantified by UV absorbance on a Nanodrop 2000c.

Here the chain combines TRBV28 and TRBJ2-7; 7 bases in the junction line up with TRBD1. The sequence was obtained from a woman under 40 in good health. Sequences were obtained from memory CD4+ T cells sorted from blood. In light of the paper, this sample's cell subset or site label describes: CD45RA-negative fraction. The CDR3 region has the sequence CASTRQGPLFYEQYF. In nucleotides, the sequence is TGTGCCAGCACTCGACAGGGCCCTCTTTTCTACGAGCAGTACTTC.